Here is one TCR beta chain with its context. A far larger clone is off by one base, so a read error is likely. Arm-PCR of CDR3 regions with iRepertoire HTBI primers generated TCR beta libraries. TCRdb analysed the multiplex PCR reads with MiXCR anew, one entry per CDR3 protein. The data contain hundreds of thousands of distinct CDR3 sequences, 12% of them singletons. Time point indicated: newly diagnosed GD, antithyroid drugs for less than 3 months. The authors made the TCR library using RNA they extracted from PBMCs. This sample stems from a study of regulatory T cells in long-lasting Graves disease. The same sample was also studied in work on T cells in Graves' hyperthyroidism and ophthalmopathy. That investigation notes: RT-PCR in the first round (using the HTBI primer set) targeted the TCR CDR3. Among clonotypes expanded in thyroid above 0.001, most were also found in blood. A model of 13 V-J pairs discriminated ophthalmopathy from stable hyperthyroidism.

The source was peripheral blood mononuclear cells (PBMCs), collected at new diagnosis, from a patient treated with antithyroid drugs. The sequence was obtained from a woman aged 25 to 39 with Graves disease.

In nucleotides, the CDR3 is TGTGCCAGCAGACGGCCAGGGGGCAATGAGCAGTACTTC. Amino acids: CASRRPGGNEQYF. This chain uses TRBV11-2 with TRBJ2-7; TRBD1 aligns across 8 bases. This CDR3 spans 13 amino acids. Germline loops: CDR1 SGHAT, CDR2 FQNNGV. After removal of 6 bases from V and 7 bases from J, the junction contained 8 bases not matched to a gene.